These 7 T cell receptor beta chains came from one sample sequenced in a study of OX40 agonist ivuxolimab in advanced cancers. Here immunoSEQ multiplex PCR was the method, and the copy in TCRdb shows in-frame clones only, minus some. Seen here are fewer than 85,000 clones, over 75% observed once, and the top ten hold roughly 7.1%. Specimen: CD4+ or CD8+ T cells sorted from blood, collected in a trial of the OX40 agonist ivuxolimab. The receptors shown here come from an adult with an advanced solid tumor such as melanoma, head and neck, liver or kidney cancer.

The CDR3 region has the DNA TGTGCCAGCAGCTTACTAGCGGGGGGGCCCACAGATACGCAGTATTTT. As protein: CASSLLAGGPTDTQYF. The V and J genes are TRBV11-2 and TRBJ2-3; 12 bases map to TRBD2. This CDR3 region has 16 residues. With 2 bases clipped from V and 2 bases from J, the junction kept 2 bases outside the gene matches. Germline V gene data show CDR1 as SGHAT and CDR2 as FQNNGV.

The chain is built from TRBV9 and TRBJ2-5; 10 bases line up with TRBD1. The CDR3 is 16 residues long. With V trimmed by 4 bases and J by 4 bases, 10 bases remained unmatched. Per germline, CDR1 SGDLS and CDR2 YYNGEE. In nucleotides, the CDR3 is TGTGCCAGCAGCCCGACCGGGACAGGGGTTTTAGAGACCCAGTACTTC. This translates into CASSPTGTGVLETQYF. The full variable domain, in which reference TRBV9 and TRBJ2-5 provide the parts outside the CDR3, is DSGVTQTPKHLITATGQRVTLRCSPRSGDLSVYWYQQSLDQGLQFLIQYYNGEERAKGNILERFSAQQFPDLHSELNLSSLELGDSALYFCASSPTGTGVLETQYFGPGTRLLVL.

The chain links TRBV5-1 to TRBJ2-3; 8 bases match TRBD1. Germline lookup yields CDR1 SGHRS and CDR2 YFSETQ. The CDR3 is 16 residues long. The J segment lost 4 bases and the V segment lost 0 bases, leaving 7 bases of the junction unmatched. The chain's CDR3 is CASSLEGRGRADTQYF. As DNA, the CDR3 is TGCGCCAGCAGCTTGGAGGGCAGGGGGCGCGCAGATACGCAGTATTTT.

The V call is TRBV28, the J call TRBJ1-2; 8 positions match TRBD1. Germline CDR1 is MDHEN and CDR2 is SYDVKM. V lost 1 base to trimming and J lost 6 bases; unmatched junction nucleotides: 10. This CDR3 spans 16 amino acids. This chain's CDR3 is CASSLFLGTGGDGYTF. CDR3 coding DNA: TGTGCCAGCAGTTTATTTCTTGGGACAGGCGGCGATGGCTACACCTTC.

This clone was detected only a few times. The chain couples TRBV14 to TRBJ2-1; D gene ambiguous. V was cut by 4 bases and J by 0 bases, with 16 bases left in between. Germline assignment: CDR1 SGHDN and CDR2 FVKESK. This CDR3 has 17 amino acids. DNA of the CDR3: TGTGCCAGCAGCCGGTGGTCACAGTCGAGCTCCTACAATGAGCAGTTCTTC. Amino acid sequence: CASSRWSQSSSYNEQFF.

This rearrangement joins TRBV30 to TRBJ1-5, with D perhaps matching TRBD1 (6 bases). V lost 2 bases, J lost 6 bases, and 14 bases lay in between. Germline V gene sequence: CDR1 GTSNPN, CDR2 SVGIG (reference sequence). The CDR3 contains 14 residues. The CDR3 bases are TGTGCCTGGAGTTTTACAGGGTCAATTCAGCCCCAGCATTTT. This gives the protein CAWSFTGSIQPQHF.

The V call is TRBV19, the J call TRBJ1-2; 7 bases match TRBD1. This CDR3 is built from 14 residues. Germline V gene lookup returns CDR1 LNHDA and CDR2 SQIVND (reference sequence). With V trimmed by 7 bases and J by 3 bases, 8 bases remained unmatched. The CDR3 loop is CASNPGQRYYGYTF. CDR3 in DNA: TGTGCCAGTAATCCGGGACAGCGTTACTATGGCTACACCTTC.